Presented here are 29 T cell receptor beta chains from one specimen sequenced in a study of identical twins. Via MiXCR, TCRdb re-called the 5' RACE reads, giving one row per CDR3 protein. The sample consists of 500,000 or so distinct CDR3 sequences, 14% of them appearing once. These sequences were also reported in another study, on yellow fever vaccine responses in identical twins.

Sequenced input: CD4+ T cells sorted from blood. The source is a woman under 30 in good health.

The rearrangement links TRBV28 to TRBJ2-4; TRBD1 might be the D (5 bases). Looked up from germline, CDR1 is MDHEN and CDR2 is SYDVKM. V lost 3 bases to trimming and J lost 0 bases, with 15 bases between them. CDR3 length: 17 amino acids. This chain's CDR3 is CASSFGPTVIAKNIQYF. In DNA form, the CDR3 reads TGTGCCAGCAGTTTTGGCCCGACAGTAATAGCCAAAAACATTCAGTACTTC.

CDR3 sequence reads: CAWSVLGGHTQYF. The CDR3 DNA sequence: TGTGCCTGGAGTGTACTAGGGGGCCATACGCAGTATTTT. This chain connects TRBV30 to TRBJ2-3; 7 bases are shared with TRBD1. The J segment lost 7 bases and the V segment lost 0 bases, leaving 4 bases of the junction unmatched. This CDR3 is built from 13 residues. Germline V gene lookup returns CDR1 GTSNPN and CDR2 SVGIG (reference sequence).

V usage is TRBV5-1 and J usage is TRBJ2-2, with D perhaps TRBD1 (5 bases). Deletions cut 1 base from V and 4 bases from J, with 11 bases between. The CDR3 totals 15 residues. The V gene's germline CDR1 is SGHRS and CDR2 YFSETQ. The CDR3 region is CASSLLQGRTGELFF. For the CDR3, the DNA is TGCGCCAGCAGCTTGTTGCAGGGCCGCACCGGGGAGCTGTTTTTT.

Only a few counts were recorded for this clonotype. The chain links TRBV29-1 to TRBJ2-1; the match to TRBD2 covers 9 bases. Germline CDR1 SQVTM, CDR2 ANQGSEA. With V trimmed by 4 bases and J by 7 bases, 8 bases remained unmatched. The CDR3 contains 14 residues. CDR3 DNA: TGCAGCGTTGGGGCTAGCGGGAATCGGAATGAGCAGTTCTTC. The encoded protein is CSVGASGNRNEQFF.

This clonotype was observed many times. The chain carries TRBV7-2 and TRBJ2-7; D is possibly TRBD1 (5 bases). Between the trimmed V and J ends, which lost 2 bases and 4 bases, there was a span of 6 bases. The germline V gene has CDR1 SGHTA and CDR2 FQGNSA. The CDR3 runs to 12 residues. CDR3 sequence (DNA): TGTGCCAGCAGCTTACAGGGTTACGAGCAGTACTTC. Translating it yields CASSLQGYEQYF.

This clonotype was picked up a small number of times. The V gene is TRBV24-1, the J gene TRBJ1-6; 7 bases fit TRBD1. The J segment lost 7 bases and the V segment lost 1 base, leaving 3 bases of the junction unmatched. CDR1 is KGHDR and CDR2 is SFDVKD in the germline V gene. The CDR3 contains 15 residues. The CDR3 protein is CATSDLPGGNSPLHF. CDR3 coding DNA: TGTGCCACCAGTGATTTACCAGGGGGGAATTCACCCCTCCACTTT.

This clonotype was detected a few times. The chain uses TRBV3-1 and TRBJ2-1; 8 bases agree with TRBD1. The germline V gene has CDR1 LGHDT and CDR2 YNNKEL (reference sequence). The V and J ends lost 4 bases and 8 bases, in that order; junction bases with no gene match: 4. The CDR3 runs to 13 residues. The CDR3, as DNA: TGTGCCAGCAGCCGGGGACAGGAGGATGAGCAGTTCTTC. It specifies CASSRGQEDEQFF.

DNA for the CDR3: TGTGCCAGCAGTGATAGGACAGAGGTCGATACGCAGTATTTT. This encodes CASSDRTEVDTQYF. This chain joins TRBV2 and TRBJ2-3, with D maybe TRBD1 (6 bases). The CDR3 loop spans 14 amino acids. V was trimmed by 3 bases and J by 6 bases, leaving 13 bases between them. The germline V gene has CDR1 SNHLY and CDR2 FYNNEI.

There are a few counts of this clonotype. V usage is TRBV4-1 and J usage is TRBJ2-3; D is undetermined. With 0 bases removed from V and 2 bases from J, the gap between germline ends came to 3 bases. CDR1 is MGHRA and CDR2 is YSYEKL in the germline V gene. This CDR3 is 13 amino acids long. In DNA, the CDR3 is TGCGCCAGCAGCCAAGAGGCCACAGATACGCAGTATTTT. Its protein is CASSQEATDTQYF.

Many counts were recorded for this clonotype. The chain carries TRBV9 and TRBJ2-3; 14 bases map to TRBD2. The germline CDR1 and CDR2 sequences are SGDLS and YYNGEE. This CDR3 is 16 amino acids long. J gave up 3 bases and V 7 bases, and 7 bases lay outside the gene matches. The chain's CDR3 is CASSFGLAGGTDTQYF. CDR3 DNA sequence: TGTGCCAGCTCCTTTGGACTAGCGGGAGGAACAGATACGCAGTATTTT.

CDR3 sequence: CASSPGQSTYEQYF. CDR3 DNA: TGCGCCAGCAGCCCGGGACAGTCTACCTACGAGCAGTACTTC. The rearrangement links TRBV5-1 to TRBJ2-7; 7 nucleotides align to TRBD1. This CDR3 has 14 residues. CDR1 and CDR2 from the germline V gene are SGHRS and YFSETQ. Unmatched junction bases numbered 6, after V lost 4 bases and J lost 2 bases.

This clonotype was seen a handful of times. This sequence joins TRBV28 and TRBJ1-1; tentatively, D is TRBD1 (6 bases). CDR3 length equals 12 residues. V was shortened by 6 bases and J by 7 bases, with 12 bases between the two germline ends. CDR1 is MDHEN, CDR2 SYDVKM, per germline. The CDR3 loop reads CASRPRQVEAFF. In DNA, the CDR3 is TGTGCCAGCAGGCCGCGACAGGTTGAAGCTTTCTTT.

Only a few counts were recorded for this clonotype. V usage is TRBV5-1 and J usage is TRBJ2-1, with 11 bases matching TRBD2. The CDR3 spans 15 residues. J lost 8 bases, V lost 0 bases, and 4 bases had no gene match. CDR1 and CDR2 (germline): SGHRS, YFSETQ. The CDR3 DNA reads as TGCGCCAGCAGCTTGGACCTAGCGGGAGGAGATGAGCAGTTCTTC. Protein sequence: CASSLDLAGGDEQFF.

J is TRBJ2-2 and V is TRBV30; D is ambiguous. Germline V gene data show CDR1 as GTSNPN and CDR2 as SVGIG (reference sequence). Trimming cost V 2 bases and J 6 bases, with 10 bases left between them. CDR3 length: 13 residues. This chain's CDR3 is CAWSSVASGELFF. The CDR3 DNA follows: TGTGCCTGGAGTAGTGTTGCGTCCGGGGAGCTGTTTTTT.

The gene calls are TRBV15 and TRBJ2-1; 9 bases align to TRBD2. Germline V CDR1 and CDR2: LNHNV, YYDKDF (reference sequence). V shed 0 bases, J shed 9 bases, and the junction held 9 bases outside the gene matches. The CDR3 runs to 16 residues. The CDR3 region has the DNA TGTGCCACCAGCAGAGATAGGCTAGCGGGAATCGGTGAGCAGTTCTTC. Its protein product is CATSRDRLAGIGEQFF.

The chain links TRBV12-3 or TRBV12-4 to TRBJ1-1; D gene unclear. V was cut by 8 bases and J by 0 bases, with 4 bases left in between. The CDR3 runs to 11 residues. The CDR3 sequence is CASLMNTEAFF. The CDR3 DNA is TGTGCCAGCCTGATGAACACTGAAGCTTTCTTT.

V is TRBV7-9 and J is TRBJ2-3; D perhaps matches TRBD2 (5 bases). The CDR3 spans 16 residues. The V end was cut by 1 base, the J end by 4 bases, with 15 bases between. Germline CDR1 and CDR2: SEHNR and FQNEAQ (reference sequence). The CDR3: CASSLGTGDLADTQYF. The CDR3 nucleotides read TGTGCCAGCAGCTTAGGGACCGGGGATCTGGCAGATACGCAGTATTTT.

The chain couples TRBV12-5 to TRBJ2-1; weak D call: TRBD2 (6 bases). V was cut by 7 bases and J by 1 base, with 14 bases left in between. Germline CDR1 and CDR2: LGHNT and FRNRAP. This CDR3 has 15 amino acids. CDR3 coding DNA: TGTGCTAGTGTGTCCAGCGGGCCTTCCTACAATGAGCAGTTCTTC. Residues: CASVSSGPSYNEQFF. The complete variable domain, with remaining parts taken from reference TRBV12-5 and TRBJ2-1, reads DARVTQTPRHKVTEMGQEVTMRCQPILGHNTVFWYRQTMMQGLELLAYFRNRAPLDDSGMPKDRFSAEMPDATLATLKIQPSEPRDSAVYFCASVSSGPSYNEQFFGPGTRLTVL.

This clonotype showed up just a few times. J is TRBJ1-1 and V is TRBV12-3 or TRBV12-4; 7 bases fit TRBD1. V lost 7 bases and J lost 4; bases outside the gene matches: 6. CDR3 length: 13 amino acids. The CDR3 loop is CASTNRGATEAFF. CDR3 bases: TGTGCCAGCACTAACAGGGGAGCCACTGAAGCTTTCTTT.

The rearrangement joins TRBV20-1 to TRBJ2-4; D assignment may be TRBD1 or TRBD2 (5 bases each). V lost 0 bases, J lost 6 bases, and 12 bases lay in between. This CDR3 region has 14 residues. Germline lookup yields CDR1 DFQATT and CDR2 SNEGSKA (reference sequence). The CDR3 coding sequence is TGCAGTGCTAGAGATTGGGGTGGGGGAAACATTCAGTACTTC. Encoded protein: CSARDWGGGNIQYF.

Only a few counts were recorded for this clonotype. This sequence joins TRBV6-2 or TRBV6-3 and TRBJ2-1; 8 bases are a match to TRBD2. Trimming cost V 4 bases and J 6 bases; bases outside gene matches: 8. Germline CDR1 MNHEY, CDR2 SVGEGT. The CDR3 length is 15 residues. The CDR3 reads CASSFGGRKSNEQFF. As DNA, the CDR3 is TGTGCCAGCAGTTTTGGCGGGAGGAAGAGCAATGAGCAGTTCTTC.

DNA for the CDR3: TGTGCCAGCAGCAAAGTGCCAGGGGCTTTCACCGGGGAGCTGTTTTTT. The encoded protein is CASSKVPGAFTGELFF. The V gene is TRBV7-2, the J gene TRBJ2-2; possibly TRBD1 for D (6 bases). CDR1 SGHTA and CDR2 FQGNSA come from the germline V gene. Deletions cut 5 bases from V and 4 bases from J, with 17 bases between. CDR3 size: 16 residues. Supplemented by reference TRBV7-2 and TRBJ2-2, the full variable domain reads GAGVSQSPSNKVTEKGKDVELRCDPISGHTALYWYRQSLGQGLEFLIYFQGNSAPDKSGLPSDRFSAERTGGSVSTLTIQRTQQEDSAVYLCASSKVPGAFTGELFFGEGSRLTVL.

This clonotype was counted between two and nine times. The chain has TRBV11-3 and TRBJ2-3; no clear D gene. The germline CDR1 and CDR2 sequences are SGHNT and YENEEA. This CDR3 is built from 15 residues. V dropped 1 base and J dropped 0 bases, with 8 bases sitting between them. DNA for the CDR3: TGTGCCAGCAGCTTAGGATCCTACAGCACAGATACGCAGTATTTT. As protein: CASSLGSYSTDTQYF.

This clonotype was found a few times. This chain joins TRBV6-5 and TRBJ2-3, with D possibly being TRBD1 (6 bases). Per the germline V gene, CDR1 is MNHEY and CDR2 is SVGAGI. The CDR3 covers 16 residues. V was shortened by 0 bases and J by 2 bases, with 12 bases between the two germline ends. Written as DNA, the CDR3 is TGTGCCAGCAGTTACTCGATGGGGGCTGCCACAGATACGCAGTATTTT. Its protein is CASSYSMGAATDTQYF.

This clonotype has more than one count but fewer than ten. The chain uses TRBV29-1 and TRBJ2-3; D might be TRBD1 (6 bases). Germline-derived CDR1 and CDR2 are SQVTM and ANQGSEA. The length of the CDR3 is 12 residues. V lost 7 bases, J lost 2 bases, and 10 bases lay in between. CDR3 sequence: CSAQGFTDTQYF. The CDR3 bases are TGCAGCGCCCAGGGGTTCACAGATACGCAGTATTTT.

The V gene is TRBV3-1, the J gene TRBJ2-3, with 7 bases that match TRBD1. With V trimmed by 4 bases and J by 9 bases, 7 bases remained unmatched. The CDR3 contains 13 residues. Germline CDR1 reads LGHDT; CDR2 reads YNNKEL (reference sequence). In DNA form, the CDR3 reads TGTGCCAGCAGCCCCAGGGGGAAGGGCACGCAGTATTTT. This encodes CASSPRGKGTQYF.

The V call is TRBV7-6, the J call TRBJ2-2; D is undetermined. Trimming removed 1 base at V and 1 base at J, with 10 bases between. Germline CDR1 is SGHVS and CDR2 is FNYEAQ. The CDR3 has 16 amino acids. The CDR3 nucleotides are TGTGCCAGCAGCTTAGTACGGGTAGTGAACACCGGGGAGCTGTTTTTT. Its translation is CASSLVRVVNTGELFF.

The chain recombines TRBV24-1 with TRBJ2-1; tentative D call: TRBD1 (6 bases). V was clipped by 4 bases and J by 8 bases, with 20 bases between them. The CDR3 length is 16 residues. In germline, CDR1 is KGHDR, CDR2 SFDVKD. The CDR3 reads CATSEPVTGLIDEQFF. Here the CDR3 DNA reads TGTGCCACCAGTGAGCCAGTTACAGGGCTTATAGATGAGCAGTTCTTC.

This chain connects TRBV6-1 to TRBJ2-1; 7 bases agree with TRBD2. V lost 8 bases, J lost 5 bases, and 9 bases stayed unmatched. This CDR3 spans 14 amino acids. CDR1 is MNHNS, CDR2 SASEGT, per germline. For the CDR3, the DNA is TGTGCCAGCGAGGGGAGGGCCAAGGACAATGAGCAGTTCTTC. This gives the protein CASEGRAKDNEQFF.